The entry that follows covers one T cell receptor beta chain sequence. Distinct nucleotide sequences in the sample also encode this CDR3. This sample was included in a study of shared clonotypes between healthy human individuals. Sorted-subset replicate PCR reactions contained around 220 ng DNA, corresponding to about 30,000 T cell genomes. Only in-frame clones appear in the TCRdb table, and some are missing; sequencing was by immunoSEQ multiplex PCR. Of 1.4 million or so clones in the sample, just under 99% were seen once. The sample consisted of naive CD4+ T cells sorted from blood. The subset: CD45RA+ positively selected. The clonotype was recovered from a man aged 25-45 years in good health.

DNA for the CDR3: TGTGCCAGCAGTTACACAGGGAGCTCCTACGAGCAGTACTTC. Translated: CASSYTGSSYEQYF. The chain employs TRBV6-5 and TRBJ2-7; possibly TRBD1 for D (6 bases). CDR1 is MNHEY, CDR2 SVGAGI, per germline. V dropped 2 bases and J dropped 0 bases, with 8 bases sitting between them. The CDR3 extends over 14 amino acids.